This passage covers 15 T cell receptor beta chains from one sample sequenced in a study of patients and donors after allogeneic stem cell transplantation. TCRdb analysed the RT-PCR reads with MiXCR anew, one entry per CDR3 protein. The repertoire holds some 960,000 distinct CDR3 sequences, with about a sixth as singletons. What was sequenced was blood, either unsorted or a sorted T cell fraction (not recorded which). The receptor set was obtained from a human donor who was either an allogeneic HSCT recipient or a stem cell or donor lymphocyte infusion donor (not recorded which). It is not recorded whose cells these are; they may come from a transplant donor.

The chain carries TRBV24-1 and TRBJ2-1; 8 nucleotides match TRBD1. CDR1 and CDR2 (germline): KGHDR, SFDVKD. The V gene end was trimmed by 9 bases and the J gene end by 6 bases; junction bases not matched to a gene: 12. The CDR3 covers 15 residues. CDR3 in amino acids: CATGRGQGRGNEQFF. In DNA form, the CDR3 reads TGTGCCACCGGCCGAGGACAGGGAAGGGGCAATGAGCAGTTCTTC.

This chain connects TRBV4-2 to TRBJ2-3; 10 bases are a match to TRBD2. Germline CDR1 reads LGHNA; CDR2 reads YNFKEQ. With V trimmed by 0 bases and J by 0 bases, 9 bases remained unmatched. The CDR3 covers 19 residues. The CDR3 protein is CASSQDWASGGFSTDTQYF. CDR3 nucleotides: TGTGCCAGCAGCCAAGATTGGGCTAGCGGGGGATTTAGCACAGATACGCAGTATTTT.

This clonotype was observed a handful of times. The V and J genes are TRBV15 and TRBJ1-1; D is perhaps TRBD1 (5 bases). This CDR3 is built from 15 residues. V lost 0 bases, J lost 6 bases, and 14 bases lay in between. CDR1 and CDR2 from the germline V gene are LNHNV and YYDKDF (reference sequence). CDR3 protein: CATSREVAGPAEAFF. The CDR3 region has the DNA TGTGCCACCAGCAGAGAGGTAGCGGGACCCGCTGAAGCTTTCTTT.

The V call is TRBV19, the J call TRBJ1-1, with D perhaps TRBD1 (5 bases). Per germline, CDR1 LNHDA and CDR2 SQIVND (reference sequence). Trimming cost V 7 bases and J 10 bases, with 13 bases left between them. The CDR3 is made up of 11 amino acids. CDR3 in amino acids: CASMGGSGAFF. The CDR3 DNA reads TGTGCCAGTATGGGGGGGTCTGGAGCTTTCTTT. The variable domain in full, with the rest retrieved from reference TRBV19 and TRBJ1-1, is DGGITQSPKYLFRKEGQNVTLSCEQNLNHDAMYWYRQDPGQGLRLIYYSQIVNDFQKGDIAEGYSVSREKKESFPLTVTSAQKNPTAFYLCASMGGSGAFFGQGTRLTVV.

This clonotype has only a few counts. The V and J genes are TRBV6-1 and TRBJ1-6; the D gene is possibly TRBD1 (6 bases). Trimming pared 7 bases from V and 3 bases from J, leaving 10 bases between. The CDR3 consists of 14 residues. The germline CDR1 and CDR2 sequences are MNHNS and SASEGT. CDR3 in amino acids: CASKLTGYNSPLHF. The CDR3 bases are TGTGCCAGCAAGTTGACAGGCTATAATTCACCCCTCCACTTT.

The sample holds a few counts of this clonotype. The chain is built from TRBV6-1 and TRBJ1-2, with D possibly TRBD1 on 5 matching bases. This CDR3 has 14 amino acids. Germline-derived CDR1 and CDR2 are MNHNS and SASEGT. Trimming left V 7 bases short and J 0 bases short, with 12 bases between. Written as DNA, the CDR3 is TGTGCCAGCAACTGGGACGCAGCTAACTATGGCTACACCTTC. Protein sequence: CASNWDAANYGYTF.

The rearrangement uses TRBV10-2 and TRBJ1-1; 10 nucleotides agree with TRBD1. J gave up 5 bases and V 7 bases, and 4 bases lay outside the gene matches. Looked up from germline, CDR1 is WSHSY and CDR2 is SAAADI. This CDR3 has 13 amino acids. As DNA, the CDR3 is TGCGCCAGCACCCCGGACAGGGGGACTGAAGCTTTCTTT. Its protein product is CASTPDRGTEAFF.

The chain recombines TRBV11-2 with TRBJ2-1, with D possibly matching TRBD2 (5 bases). V gave up 3 bases and J gave up 10 bases, with 13 bases separating them. The CDR3 has 13 amino acids. Germline V gene lookup returns CDR1 SGHAT and CDR2 FQNNGV. In DNA, the CDR3 is TGTGCCAGCAGCTTTGACCGTACTAGAGAGCAGTTCTTC. Protein product: CASSFDRTREQFF.

This clonotype was counted between two and nine times. The chain uses TRBV7-9 and TRBJ1-1, with TRBD1 matching over 8 bases. CDR3 size: 16 residues. The V segment lost 3 bases and the J segment 3 bases; nucleotides outside the gene matches: 9. CDR1 SEHNR and CDR2 FQNEAQ come from the germline V gene (reference sequence). Here the CDR3 reads CASSLVSGGADTEAFF. For the CDR3, the DNA is TGTGCCAGCAGCTTGGTCTCAGGGGGCGCGGACACTGAAGCTTTCTTT.

This clonotype appeared many times. V gene TRBV11-2 combines with J gene TRBJ2-7; 10 bases match TRBD1. V trimming: 4 bases; J trimming: 2 bases; junction bases outside the gene matches: 2. Germline V gene data show CDR1 as SGHAT and CDR2 as FQNNGV. There are 14 residues in the CDR3. DNA for the CDR3: TGTGCCAGCAGCTCGGACAGGGGGACCTACGAGCAGTACTTC. Its translation: CASSSDRGTYEQYF.

This clonotype was seen a few times. The CDR3 reads CSAQDREGSYEQYF. CDR3 sequence (DNA): TGCAGTGCTCAGGACAGGGAAGGGTCCTACGAGCAGTACTTC. This rearrangement joins TRBV20-1 to TRBJ2-7; the match to TRBD1 covers 8 bases. This CDR3 region has 14 residues. Trimming cost V 5 bases and J 1 base; bases outside gene matches: 7. In germline, CDR1 is DFQATT, CDR2 SNEGSKA (reference sequence).

V is TRBV2 and J is TRBJ2-7; TRBD2 matches 9 bases. The trim removed 7 bases at V and 3 bases at J, leaving 10 bases unmatched. Germline V gene lookup returns CDR1 SNHLY and CDR2 FYNNEI. The CDR3 covers 15 residues. CDR3 sequence reads: CASTKSASGDYEQYF. CDR3 sequence (DNA): TGTGCCAGCACAAAGTCAGCTAGCGGGGACTACGAGCAGTACTTC.

In this sample, this clonotype turned up a few times. V usage is TRBV7-8 and J usage is TRBJ2-3; no reliable D call. The V gene's germline CDR1 is SGHVS and CDR2 FQNEAQ. The CDR3 sequence is 16 residues long. V shed 1 base and J shed 2 bases, with 13 bases lying between them. Here the CDR3 DNA reads TGTGCCAGCAGCTTAGGCCTTACGACCTTCACAGATACGCAGTATTTT. This codes for CASSLGLTTFTDTQYF. The full variable domain, with the rest looked up from reference TRBV7-8 and TRBJ2-3, is GAGVSQSPRYKVAKRGQDVALRCDPISGHVSLFWYQQALGQGPEFLTYFQNEAQLDKSGLPSDRFFAERPEGSVSTLKIQRTQQEDSAVYLCASSLGLTTFTDTQYFGPGTRLTVL.

In this sample, this clonotype turned up a few times. The chain links TRBV7-9 to TRBJ1-6, with 7 nucleotides matching TRBD1. This CDR3 spans 17 amino acids. CDR1 and CDR2 (germline): SEHNR, FQNEAQ (reference sequence). V was pared by 6 bases and J by 0 bases, with 8 bases of the junction left unmatched. CDR3 loop: CASRKAGGSSYNSPLHF. DNA for the CDR3: TGTGCCAGCAGAAAAGCAGGGGGGAGCTCCTATAATTCACCCCTCCACTTT.

This clonotype was found a few times. V gene TRBV5-5 combines with J gene TRBJ1-2; D gene unclear. Germline lookup yields CDR1 SGHKS and CDR2 YYEKEE (reference sequence). Trimming cost V 0 bases and J 4 bases, with 10 bases left between them. This CDR3 region has 14 residues. The CDR3 DNA sequence: TGTGCCAGCAGCTTGGTGGGCCTACCCTATGGCTACACCTTC. Translation gives CASSLVGLPYGYTF.